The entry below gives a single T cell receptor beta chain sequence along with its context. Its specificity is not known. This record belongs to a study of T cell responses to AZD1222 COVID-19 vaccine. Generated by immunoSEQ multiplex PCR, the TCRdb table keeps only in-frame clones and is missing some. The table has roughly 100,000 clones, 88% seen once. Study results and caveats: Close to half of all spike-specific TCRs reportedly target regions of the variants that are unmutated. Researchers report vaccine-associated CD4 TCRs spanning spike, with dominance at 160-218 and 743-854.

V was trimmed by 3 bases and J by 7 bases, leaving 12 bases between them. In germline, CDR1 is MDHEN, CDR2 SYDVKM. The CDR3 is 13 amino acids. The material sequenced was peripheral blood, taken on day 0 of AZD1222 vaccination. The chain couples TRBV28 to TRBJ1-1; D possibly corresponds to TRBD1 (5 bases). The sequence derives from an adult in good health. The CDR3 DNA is TGTGCCAGCAGTTTTTCAGGGTCTCGTGAAGCTTTCTTT. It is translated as CASSFSGSREAFF.